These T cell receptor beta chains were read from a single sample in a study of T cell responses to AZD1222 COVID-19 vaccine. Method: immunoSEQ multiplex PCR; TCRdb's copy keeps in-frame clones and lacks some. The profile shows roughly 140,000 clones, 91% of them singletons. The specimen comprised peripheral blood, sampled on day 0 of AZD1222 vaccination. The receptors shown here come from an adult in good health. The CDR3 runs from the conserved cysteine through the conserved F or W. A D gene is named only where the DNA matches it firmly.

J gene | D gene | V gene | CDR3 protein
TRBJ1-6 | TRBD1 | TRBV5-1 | CASSLGDRNSPLHF
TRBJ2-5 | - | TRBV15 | CATSRDRGLNIETQYF
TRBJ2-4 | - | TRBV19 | CASSGGRKNIQYF
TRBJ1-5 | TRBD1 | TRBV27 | CASTTGHQPQHF
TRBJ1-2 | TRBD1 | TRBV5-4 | CASSNRDRGNYGYTF
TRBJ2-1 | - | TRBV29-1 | CSVHRTDNEQFF
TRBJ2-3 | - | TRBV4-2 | CASSLGGGGSTDTQYF
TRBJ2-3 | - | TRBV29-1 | CSAPRADGTDTQYF
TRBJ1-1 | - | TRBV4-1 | CASSQATGRETEAFF
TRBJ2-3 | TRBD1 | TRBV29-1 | CSVGKGQGATDTQYF
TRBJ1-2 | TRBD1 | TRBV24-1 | CATSDLPGQGCRGYTF
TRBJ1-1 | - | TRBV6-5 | CASIQGLNTEAFF
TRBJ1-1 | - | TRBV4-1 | CASSQGRGKLGAFF
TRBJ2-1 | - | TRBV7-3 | CASSLNADSSYNEQFF
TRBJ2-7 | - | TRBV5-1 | CASSVPGAELYEQYF
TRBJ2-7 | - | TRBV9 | CASSPRPLGGQYF
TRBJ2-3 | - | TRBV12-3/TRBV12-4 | CASNPAPQYF
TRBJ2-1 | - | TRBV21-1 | CASWPREGNEQFF
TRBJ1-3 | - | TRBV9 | CASSVSGNTIYF
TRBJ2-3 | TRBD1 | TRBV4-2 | CASSQGGGGDTQYF
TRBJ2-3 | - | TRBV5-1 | CASSPLPPGFADTQYF
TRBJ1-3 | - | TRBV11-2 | CASSLLPGTTGNTIYF
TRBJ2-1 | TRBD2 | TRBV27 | CASSSRGTSALNEQFF
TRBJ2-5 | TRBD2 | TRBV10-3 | CAISVGRRAREGETQYF
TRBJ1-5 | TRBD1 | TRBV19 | CASRPGQDNQPQHF
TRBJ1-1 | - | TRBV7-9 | CASSLDRNTEAFF
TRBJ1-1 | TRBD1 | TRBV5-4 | CASSLDRGTEAFF
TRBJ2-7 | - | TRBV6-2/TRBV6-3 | CASSYLGIYEQYF
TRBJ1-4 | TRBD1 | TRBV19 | CASSIGSAGGLGEKLFF
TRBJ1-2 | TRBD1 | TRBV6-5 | CASSTRDRGYTF
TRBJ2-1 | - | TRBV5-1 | CASSLGGTNNEQFF
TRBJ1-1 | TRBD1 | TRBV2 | CASRTDRARGTEAFF
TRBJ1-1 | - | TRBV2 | CASSEAPESGVVGTEAFF
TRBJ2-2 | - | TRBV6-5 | CASRDTGELFF
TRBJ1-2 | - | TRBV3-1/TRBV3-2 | CASSQARFYGYTF
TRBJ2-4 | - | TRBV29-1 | CSVAGAGAKNIQYF
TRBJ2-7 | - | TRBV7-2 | CASSRRASEQYF
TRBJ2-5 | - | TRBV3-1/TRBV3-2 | CASSQNYRAEETQYF
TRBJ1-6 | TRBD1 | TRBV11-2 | CASSGGTVTSPLHF
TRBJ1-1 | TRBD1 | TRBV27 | CASSDRDRGNTEAFF
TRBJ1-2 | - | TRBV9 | CASSVGLQGLSDGYTF
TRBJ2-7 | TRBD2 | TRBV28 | CASGTSGRAEVEQYF
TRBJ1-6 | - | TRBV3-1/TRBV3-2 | CATRRGVSSPLHF
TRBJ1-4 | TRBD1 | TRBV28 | CASSSGQTNEKLFF
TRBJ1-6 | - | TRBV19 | CASSRGGRPLHF
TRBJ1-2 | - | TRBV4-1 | CASSQVWGIHGYTF
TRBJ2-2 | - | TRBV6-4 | CASSVGQPSTGELFF
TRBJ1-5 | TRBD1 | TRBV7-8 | CASRGTGVDQPQHF
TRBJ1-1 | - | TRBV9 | CASSVQGGARTEAFF
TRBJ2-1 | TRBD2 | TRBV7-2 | CASSFDGLDIYNEQFF
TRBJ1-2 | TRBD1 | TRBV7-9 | CASSSTEPISRGRNYGYTF